This T cell receptor (beta chain) was captured in a study of blood T cell repertoires in COVID-19. On the study more broadly: Sources were T cells, B-cell-depleted T cells, or PBMCs; the material itself was cDNA or gDNA.

From germline, CDR1 is SGHVS and CDR2 FNYEAQ. The CDR3 consists of 15 residues. V dropped 4 bases and J dropped 7; count of bases not matched to a gene: 9. Participants had their cohort set by participant-reported clinical history. Per the authors' pipeline: Reference gene primers were amplified, and this amplification served to estimate nucleated cell counts. Using immunoSEQ multiplex PCR, the repertoire was profiled, and TCRdb retains in-frame clones only, with some absent. V, J and clone size were drawn from that table, and D and trimming were deduced from the DNA. This table holds some 250,000 clones, 70% to 90% found once.

V gene TRBV7-6 combines with J gene TRBJ1-5, with TRBD1 matching 8 bases. Source material: PBMCs or T cells enriched from blood (not recorded which). The receptor's source is a woman aged 40-49 years with acute COVID-19. This CDR3 is CASSSSGQGAQPQHF. DNA for the CDR3: TGTGCCAGCAGCTCCTCCGGACAGGGCGCCCAGCCCCAGCATTTT.